This T cell receptor beta chain was obtained from a study of OX40 agonist ivuxolimab in advanced cancers. Study-level background: The costimulatory receptor OX40 (CD134) was targeted by ivuxolimab, a fully human IgG2 agonistic monoclonal antibody. Prior anti-PD-1, anti-PD-L1 or anti-CTLA-4 therapy was permitted, and 40% of dose-escalation patients had received checkpoint inhibitors. Of the approximately 54 patients in dose escalation, about 20 had hepatocellular carcinoma, some 15 had melanoma, 9 had renal cell carcinoma and 9 had head and neck cancer. Peripheral TCRbeta sequencing aimed to test whether ivuxolimab altered TCR sequence diversity and caused clonal T-cell expansion. Partial responses occurred in three dose-escalation patients: two with cutaneous melanoma and one with hepatocellular carcinoma. In the dose-escalation cohort, roughly 80% of patients were male, and the mean age was about 55 years, with a range of about 23 to 85. The paper covers the monotherapy dose-escalation part of the phase I ivuxolimab trial, which included N = 52 patients. Intravenous ivuxolimab was administered to patients every 2 weeks at six dose levels: 0.01, 0.1, 0.3, 1.5, 3 and 10 mg/kg. The paper's findings and limits, for the study overall: After ivuxolimab, expanded clones were on average more numerous among CD8+ T cells than among CD4+ T cells. In partial responders in the 0.1-3.0 mg/kg groups, normalized peripheral clonal expansion was found to be among the lowest, especially among CD8+ T cells. The antigen specificity of the peripheral T cells that underwent clonal expansion was not determined. At doses from 0.1 to 3.0 mg/kg, clonal expansion was seen in both CD4+ and CD8+ blood T cells between baseline and week 6. Low levels of normalized T-cell clonal expansion were also shown by some nonresponding patients.

The CDR3 starts with the cysteine, ends with the phenylalanine, and has 15 residues. Only CDR3 DNA remains: 45 bases, in frame from the first base. The germline V gene provides CDR1 SGHDT and CDR2 YYEEEE. The trim is 0 bases for V and 0 bases for J, with a gap of 10 bases between the germline ends. Genomic DNA was extracted from sorted cells for sequencing of the TCRbeta CDR3 region. The immunoSEQ Assay was used for sequencing of TCRbeta CDR3 regions. This immuneACCESS table, as held by TCRdb, lists in-frame sequences with V and J called but not all clones. Of the missing ones, under half trace to an unresolved V gene in checked studies; the others have no known cause. This sample comprises approximately 77,000 clones, roughly nine tenths of them detected only once. Of the sample, around 4.9% is held by the ten largest clones. Note on this clone: The antigen it binds to is not known. Base quality data are lacking; no much larger clone is found one base away.

Patients with autoimmune disease history or receiving systemic immunosuppression were excluded from the trial. In every dose cohort, peripheral blood was drawn for TCR sequencing at baseline, cycle 4 day 1, and cycle 7 day 1. Samples were obtained from an open-label, multicenter, first-in-human phase I dose-escalation trial of ivuxolimab. The trial enrolled adults with locally advanced or metastatic head and neck squamous cell, hepatocellular, melanoma or renal cell carcinoma. CD4+ and CD8+ T cells were sorted separately from peripheral blood before TCR sequencing. Specimen: CD4+ or CD8+ T cells sorted from blood, collected in a trial of the OX40 agonist ivuxolimab. The V and J genes are TRBV5-6 and TRBJ2-7, with the identity of the D gene unclear. This sequence originates from an adult with an advanced solid tumor such as melanoma, head and neck, liver or kidney cancer. This receptor carries the CDR3 CASSLAGRSSYEQYF. The DNA sequence follows: TGTGCCAGCAGCTTGGCAGGCAGAAGCTCCTACGAGCAGTACTTC.